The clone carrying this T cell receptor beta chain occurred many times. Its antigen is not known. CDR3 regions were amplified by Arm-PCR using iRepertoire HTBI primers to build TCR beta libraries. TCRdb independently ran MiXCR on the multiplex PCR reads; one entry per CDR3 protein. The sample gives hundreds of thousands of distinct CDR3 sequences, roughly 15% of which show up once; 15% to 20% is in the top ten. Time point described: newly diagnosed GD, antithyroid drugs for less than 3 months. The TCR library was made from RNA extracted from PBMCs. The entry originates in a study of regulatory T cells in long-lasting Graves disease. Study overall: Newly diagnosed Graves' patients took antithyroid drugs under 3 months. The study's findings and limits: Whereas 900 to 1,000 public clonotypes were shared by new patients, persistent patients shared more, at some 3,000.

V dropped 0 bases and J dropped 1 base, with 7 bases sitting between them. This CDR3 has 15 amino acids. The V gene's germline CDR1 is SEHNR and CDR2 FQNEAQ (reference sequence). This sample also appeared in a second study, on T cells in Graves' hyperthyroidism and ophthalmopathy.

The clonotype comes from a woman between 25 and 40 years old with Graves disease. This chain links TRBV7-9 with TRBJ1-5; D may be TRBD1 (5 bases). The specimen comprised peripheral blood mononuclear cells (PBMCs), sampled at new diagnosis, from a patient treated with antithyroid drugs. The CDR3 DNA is TGTGCCAGCAGCTTAGCTGGACAAAGCAATCAGCCCCAGCATTTT. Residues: CASSLAGQSNQPQHF.